Sequencing of this T cell receptor beta chain was carried out in a study of blood T cell repertoires in COVID-19. The CDR3 contains 14 residues. The V end lost 8 bases, the J end lost 3 bases, and 17 bases lay between the germline ends. Germline values: CDR1 MNHEY, CDR2 SMNVEV (reference sequence). Authors' data handling: Amplified reference gene primers provided the basis for estimating nucleated cell counts. Profiled with immunoSEQ multiplex PCR; TCRdb holds only in-frame clones, not every one. The V and J calls and clone size are taken from that table; D and trimming were inferred from the DNA. The sample gives approximately 350,000 clones, roughly nine tenths of which show up once; 0.95% to 1.5% is in the top ten.

The TCR originated in a man aged 35 to 55 with acute or convalescent COVID-19. The sequencing sample was made of peripheral blood. The V call is TRBV27, the J call TRBJ2-7; D might be TRBD2 (6 bases). The CDR3 sequence: CASFGGNLNYEQYF. As DNA, the CDR3 is TGTGCCAGCTTTGGAGGGAATTTGAACTACGAGCAGTACTTC.